The clone carrying this T cell receptor beta chain has a count of ten or more. TCRdb re-called the 5' RACE reads with MiXCR, one entry per CDR3 protein. The sample carries 44,000 or so distinct CDR3 sequences, nearly 6.5% recorded once. The data were taken from a study of neurological immune-mediated disorders. V shed 3 bases, J shed 3 bases, and the junction held 6 bases outside the gene matches. Germline V CDR1 and CDR2: DFQATT, SNEGSKA (reference sequence). The CDR3 totals 14 residues. Sequencing input: CD4+ T cells from blood. The chain joins TRBV20-1 to TRBJ2-7; 9 bases agree with TRBD2. This TCR derives from a woman in her thirties or forties in good health. CDR3 coding DNA: TGCAGTGCTAGCCTGACTAGCGGAGACTACGAGCAGTACTTC. This encodes CSASLTSGDYEQYF.